The 26 T cell receptor beta chains listed next were all sequenced from one sample in a study of blood T cell repertoires in COVID-19. Libraries were prepared by immunoSEQ multiplex PCR; TCRdb keeps only in-frame clonotypes and omits some of them. The profile covers roughly 27,000 clones, with over 70% appearing a single time and 45% to 50% taken by the ten largest. The sequenced material came from peripheral blood. The origin of the receptors is a woman in her 70s with acute or convalescent COVID-19.

This sequence joins TRBV19 and TRBJ1-4, with D uncertain. The V and J ends lost 7 bases and 2 bases respectively, with 8 bases between them. The length of the CDR3 is 13 residues. Germline assignment: CDR1 LNHDA and CDR2 SQIVND (reference sequence). The CDR3 DNA sequence: TGTGCCAGTACAGGCGACACTAATGAAAAACTGTTTTTT. This sequence encodes CASTGDTNEKLFF.

The J gene is TRBJ1-5, the V gene TRBV19; D remains unclear. V gave up 5 bases and J gave up 5 bases, with 13 bases separating them. The CDR3 runs to 14 residues. The V gene's germline CDR1 is LNHDA and CDR2 SQIVND (reference sequence). CDR3 DNA sequence: TGTGCCAGTAGTCAGGAGGGCAGTTATCAGCCCCAGCATTTT. It encodes CASSQEGSYQPQHF. Full variable domain (missing parts from reference TRBV19 and TRBJ1-5): DGGITQSPKYLFRKEGQNVTLSCEQNLNHDAMYWYRQDPGQGLRLIYYSQIVNDFQKGDIAEGYSVSREKKESFPLTVTSAQKNPTAFYLCASSQEGSYQPQHFGDGTRLSIL.

The chain links TRBV19 to TRBJ2-5, with D perhaps matching TRBD2 (5 bases). Trimming cost V 3 bases and J 1 base, with 18 bases left between them. This CDR3 spans 17 amino acids. CDR1 and CDR2 from the germline V gene are LNHDA and SQIVND (reference sequence). This chain's CDR3 is CASSIGVGREGQETQYF. The CDR3 DNA reads TGTGCCAGTAGTATTGGAGTGGGTAGAGAGGGCCAAGAGACCCAGTACTTC.

The chain uses TRBV28 and TRBJ2-1; 8 bases fit TRBD2. V shed 6 bases and J 4 bases; nucleotides not matched to a gene: 17. CDR3 length: 18 amino acids. The germline V gene has CDR1 MDHEN and CDR2 SYDVKM. Here the CDR3 reads CASSFPTISGTGYNEQFF. The CDR3, as DNA: TGTGCCAGCAGCTTCCCCACAATTAGCGGGACTGGTTACAATGAGCAGTTCTTC.

This clone was counted only a few times. The rearrangement links TRBV5-1 to TRBJ2-7, with 7 bases fitting TRBD1. Germline trimming cut 0 bases from V and 7 bases from J; bases unmatched to any gene: 16. The germline CDR1 and CDR2 sequences are SGHRS and YFSETQ. This CDR3 is 17 amino acids long. This chain's CDR3 is CASSLGTGAMTPSEQYF. Here the CDR3 DNA reads TGCGCCAGCAGCTTGGGTACAGGGGCCATGACGCCCTCTGAGCAGTACTTC.

Here the CDR3 reads CASSLQGIYNSPLHF. The CDR3 bases are TGTGCCAGCAGTTTACAGGGGATCTATAATTCACCCCTCCACTTT. The gene calls are TRBV28 and TRBJ1-6, with D possibly TRBD1 on 6 matching bases. V was shortened by 2 bases and J by 3 bases, with 8 bases between the two germline ends. CDR3 length: 15 residues. Germline values: CDR1 MDHEN, CDR2 SYDVKM. Combining the CDR3 with reference TRBV28 and TRBJ1-6 gives the whole variable domain DVKVTQSSRYLVKRTGEKVFLECVQDMDHENMFWYRQDPGLGLRLIYFSYDVKMKEKGDIPEGYSVSREKKERFSLILESASTNQTSMYLCASSLQGIYNSPLHFGNGTRLTVT.

The chain couples TRBV9 to TRBJ2-7, with TRBD1 matching over 10 bases. V lost 4 bases and J lost 4; bases outside the gene matches: 8. Germline values: CDR1 SGDLS, CDR2 YYNGEE. This CDR3 has 15 amino acids. CDR3 amino acids: CASSPYDRGRYEQYF. For the CDR3, the DNA is TGTGCCAGCAGCCCCTACGACAGGGGGCGATACGAGCAGTACTTC.

In this sample, this clone turned up once. The chain carries TRBV9 and TRBJ2-2, with D unclear. V gave up 3 bases and J gave up 6 bases, with 12 bases separating them. CDR1 is SGDLS, CDR2 YYNGEE, per germline. The CDR3 sequence is 14 residues long. The CDR3 sequence is CASSAYLVSGELFF. The CDR3 DNA is TGTGCCAGCAGCGCCTATCTCGTGTCCGGGGAGCTGTTTTTT.

V and J are TRBV28 and TRBJ1-6; tentatively, D is TRBD1 (6 bases). The CDR3 spans 15 residues. CDR1 is MDHEN, CDR2 SYDVKM, per germline. Trimming removed 7 bases from V and 5 bases from J, with 15 bases in between. The CDR3 DNA reads TGTGCCAGCAAAACCGGACAGCAAAATAATTCACCCCTCCACTTT. Its protein is CASKTGQQNNSPLHF.

This clone came up a few times. The chain joins TRBV6-5 to TRBJ1-1; 7 bases agree with TRBD1. The J segment lost 1 base and the V segment lost 5 bases, leaving 4 bases of the junction unmatched. The CDR3 sequence is 14 residues long. Per germline, CDR1 MNHEY and CDR2 SVGAGI. The CDR3 bases are TGTGCCAGCAGTAAGGGGGCGTCGAACACTGAAGCTTTCTTT. The encoded protein is CASSKGASNTEAFF.

This clone was counted a few times. The chain employs TRBV9 and TRBJ2-1; 9 bases fit TRBD2. V was pared by 3 bases and J by 0 bases, with 7 bases of the junction left unmatched. CDR1 is SGDLS, CDR2 YYNGEE, per germline. The CDR3 has 17 amino acids. Here the CDR3 reads CASSGSGRTGSYNEQFF. CDR3 bases: TGTGCCAGCAGCGGTAGCGGGAGAACGGGCTCCTACAATGAGCAGTTCTTC.

This sequence joins TRBV7-9 and TRBJ1-1; the match to TRBD1 covers 9 bases. Losses at the gene ends were 5 bases for V and 6 bases for J; bases not matched to a gene: 7. The CDR3 is 14 residues long. The germline gives CDR1 SEHNR, CDR2 FQNEAQ (reference sequence). The CDR3 nucleotides are TGTGCCAGCAGCGTCAAACAGGGGGCTGCTGAAGCTTTCTTT. It yields the protein CASSVKQGAAEAFF.

The rearrangement links TRBV3-1 (or the pseudogene TRBV3-2) to TRBJ2-5; perhaps TRBD2 as D (5 bases). The CDR3 has 12 residues. Per the germline V gene, CDR1 is LGHDT and CDR2 is YNNKEL (reference sequence). The V gene lost 0 bases and the J gene lost 7 bases, with 6 bases spanning the gap. The CDR3 DNA follows: TGTGCCAGCAGCCAAGATCGGGGGACCCAGTACTTC. Protein: CASSQDRGTQYF.

The V and J genes are TRBV3-1 (or the pseudogene TRBV3-2) and TRBJ2-7; TRBD1 might be the D (5 bases). The germline CDR1 and CDR2 sequences are LGHDT and YNNKEL (reference sequence). The CDR3 has 12 amino acids. Trimming shortened V by 5 bases and J by 5 bases, and 10 bases separated the two germline ends. The CDR3 loop is CASSKGWDEQYF. In nucleotides, the CDR3 is TGTGCCAGCAGCAAGGGGTGGGACGAGCAGTACTTC.

In DNA form, the CDR3 reads TGTGCCAGCGGCCCCGGGGGGCGCTTGGGCAATCAGCCCCAGCATTTT. Its protein product is CASGPGGRLGNQPQHF. This sequence joins TRBV6-2 or TRBV6-3 and TRBJ1-5, with D maybe TRBD1 (6 bases). In germline, CDR1 is MNHEY, CDR2 SVGEGT. The V and J ends lost 8 bases and 2 bases respectively, with 19 bases between them. CDR3 length: 16 residues.

The chain uses TRBV18 and TRBJ2-2, with TRBD2 matching over 12 bases. The CDR3 loop spans 17 amino acids. Germline V gene lookup returns CDR1 KGHSH and CDR2 LQKENI. V lost 6 bases to trimming and J lost 6 bases; unmatched junction nucleotides: 11. In DNA, the CDR3 is TGTGCCAGCTCCCGACCTAGCGGGAGGGCCGTGTCCGGGGAGCTGTTTTTT. Amino acids: CASSRPSGRAVSGELFF. The complete variable domain, with remaining parts taken from reference TRBV18 and TRBJ2-2, reads NAGVMQNPRHLVRRRGQEARLRCSPMKGHSHVYWYRQLPEEGLKFMVYLQKENIIDESGMPKERFSAEFPKEGPSILRIQQVVRGDSAAYFCASSRPSGRAVSGELFFGEGSRLTVL.

The chain joins TRBV10-3 to TRBJ1-6; D is ambiguous. CDR3 length: 12 residues. With 6 bases removed from V and 5 bases from J, the gap between germline ends came to 5 bases. In germline, CDR1 is ENHRY, CDR2 SYGVKD. The CDR3 nucleotides read TGTGCCATCAGGAGGGATAATTCACCCCTCCACTTT. Protein product: CAIRRDNSPLHF.

This chain links TRBV9 with TRBJ2-3, with a tentative D call TRBD2 (5 bases). Trimming took off 3 bases at V and 0 bases at J, with 17 bases between the two ends. Per germline, CDR1 SGDLS and CDR2 YYNGEE. The CDR3 is made up of 17 amino acids. In nucleotides, the CDR3 is TGTGCCAGCAGCGACGGCCGAGGTAGCGAAAGCACAGATACGCAGTATTTT. Translating gives CASSDGRGSESTDTQYF.

This sequence joins TRBV4-2 and TRBJ2-2; D is possibly TRBD2 (6 bases). Trimming left V 1 base short and J 4 bases short, with 13 bases between. The length of the CDR3 is 16 residues. Germline V gives CDR1 LGHNA, CDR2 YNFKEQ. The CDR3 DNA reads as TGTGCCAGCAGCCAAGGGAGGGAGGCCTTCACCGGGGAGCTGTTTTTT. Translating gives CASSQGREAFTGELFF.

In this sample, this clone turned up a few times. The chain recombines TRBV28 with TRBJ1-5; 8 nucleotides align to TRBD1. The CDR3 totals 14 residues. J gave up 6 bases and V 6 bases, and 7 bases lay outside the gene matches. Germline loops: CDR1 MDHEN, CDR2 SYDVKM. Written as DNA, the CDR3 is TGTGCCAGCAGCCCAGCCGGGACAGGTCAGCCCCAGCATTTT. Amino acid sequence: CASSPAGTGQPQHF.

The rearrangement joins TRBV6-1 to TRBJ1-1, with D possibly being TRBD1 (5 bases). The CDR3 totals 13 residues. The V gene lost 6 bases and the J gene lost 5 bases, with 13 bases spanning the gap. Germline V CDR1 and CDR2: MNHNS, SASEGT. The CDR3 nucleotides read TGTGCCAGCAGGGGGCTGAGGTTGACTGAAGCTTTCTTT. Translating it yields CASRGLRLTEAFF.

The table lists this clone with a count of one. The rearrangement uses TRBV27 and TRBJ1-1, with D unclear. CDR3 length: 15 residues. V was shortened by 0 bases and J by 4 bases, with 12 bases between the two germline ends. The V gene's germline CDR1 is MNHEY and CDR2 SMNVEV (reference sequence). CDR3 in DNA: TGTGCCAGCAGTTTATCTGGTAGCCCTAGCACTGAAGCTTTCTTT. It encodes CASSLSGSPSTEAFF.

The chain has TRBV7-9 and TRBJ1-6; possible D gene TRBD1, 5 bases. Germline V gives CDR1 SEHNR, CDR2 FQNEAQ (reference sequence). V shed 3 bases and J shed 9 bases, with 15 bases lying between them. The length of the CDR3 is 15 residues. The chain's CDR3 is CASSFRGSGGSPLHF. CDR3 coding DNA: TGTGCCAGCAGCTTCCGGGGGAGCGGTGGTTCACCCCTCCACTTT.

V usage is TRBV4-2 and J usage is TRBJ2-3, with 7 bases aligning to TRBD2. This CDR3 spans 15 amino acids. Germline V gene lookup returns CDR1 LGHNA and CDR2 YNFKEQ. J gave up 2 bases and V 5 bases, and 7 bases lay outside the gene matches. CDR3 sequence: CASSSVGGVTDTQYF. For the CDR3, the DNA is TGTGCCAGCAGCAGCGTGGGGGGGGTCACAGATACGCAGTATTTT.

This clone turned up a few times. The J gene is TRBJ1-4, the V gene TRBV19, with 9 bases fitting TRBD1. Trimming took 6 bases from V and 2 from J; bases not matched to a gene: 7. The CDR3 extends over 16 amino acids. Per germline, CDR1 LNHDA and CDR2 SQIVND (reference sequence). The CDR3 loop reads CASRLTGGATNEKLFF. For the CDR3, the DNA is TGTGCCAGTAGATTAACAGGGGGCGCGACTAATGAAAAACTGTTTTTT.

The sample holds a few counts of this clone. The chain uses TRBV5-1 and TRBJ1-2; D is possibly TRBD1 (6 bases). The CDR3 length is 14 residues. In germline, CDR1 is SGHRS, CDR2 YFSETQ. V lost 2 bases and J lost 3, with 11 bases in between. Here the CDR3 DNA reads TGCGCCAGCAGCTTTGGCAGGGGCGACTATGGCTACACCTTC. Protein: CASSFGRGDYGYTF.